Listed below are T cell receptor beta chains from one sample, sequenced in a study of T cell repertoires in cytomegalovirus infection. These receptors' antigens are unknown. TCRdb analysed the reads with MiXCR anew, one entry per CDR3 protein. The repertoire holds approximately 110,000 distinct CDR3 sequences, with around 40% as singletons. Sample: CD8+ T cells from cultured PBMCs, taken from culture after CMV antigen stimulation. These TCRs come from a human donor in good health (CMV status not recorded). Some clones in this sample may be carry-over from other donors' samples. The CDR3 runs from the conserved cysteine through the conserved F or W. D genes are given only for firm matches. Size tells how often a clone was seen (once, few, many) or the class of an expanded clone, and some rows leave it out.

v_call	cdr3_length	clone_size	j_call	d_call	cdr3_aa	cdr3_nt
TRBV6-8	13	-	TRBJ2-1	-	CASHDIGANEQFF	TGTGCCAGCCACGACATAGGGGCCAATGAGCAGTTCTTC
TRBV4-1	14	-	TRBJ1-1	-	CASSQARGNTEAFF	TGCGCCAGCAGCCAAGCCCGGGGCAACACTGAAGCTTTCTTT
TRBV7-9	14	once	TRBJ2-7	TRBD1	CASSIVGQGYEQYF	TGTGCCAGCAGCATAGTGGGACAGGGGTACGAGCAGTACTTC
TRBV7-2	15	-	TRBJ1-2	-	CASSLFHSYNYGYTF	TGTGCCAGCAGCTTATTCCACTCATATAACTATGGCTACACCTTC
TRBV27	15	-	TRBJ2-3	-	CASSLSSYGTDTQYF	TGTGCCAGCAGTTTGAGCTCCTATGGCACAGATACGCAGTATTTT
TRBV2	11	-	TRBJ1-2	-	CASAGTYGYTF	TGTGCCAGCGCGGGAACCTATGGCTACACCTTC
TRBV28	15	few	TRBJ2-5	TRBD2	CASSFGTSFQETQYF	TGTGCCAGCAGTTTCGGGACTAGCTTCCAAGAGACCCAGTACTTC
TRBV7-6	13	once	TRBJ2-3	-	CASSFRGGDTQYF	TGTGCCAGCAGCTTCAGGGGGGGGGATACGCAGTATTTT
TRBV6-5	14	few	TRBJ2-1	-	CASSYSNGNNEQFF	TGTGCCAGCAGTTACTCGAATGGCAACAATGAGCAGTTCTTC
TRBV7-2	15	-	TRBJ2-7	TRBD2	CASSPLAGGGYEQYF	TGTGCCAGCAGCCCCCTAGCGGGGGGCGGCTACGAGCAGTACTTC
TRBV5-1	15	-	TRBJ2-2	-	CASSAESVRTGELFF	TGCGCCAGCAGCGCCGAGAGTGTTCGCACCGGGGAGCTGTTTTTT
TRBV2	15	few	TRBJ2-1	TRBD2	CASRETSGGRNEQFF	TGTGCCAGCAGGGAGACTAGCGGGGGGCGGAATGAGCAGTTCTTC
TRBV25-1	13	few	TRBJ2-2	-	CASSPGNTGELFF	TGTGCCAGCAGCCCGGGGAACACCGGGGAGCTGTTTTTT
TRBV6-2/TRBV6-3	15	medium-sized	TRBJ2-3	TRBD2	CATRDYAATTDTQYF	TGTGCCACCAGGGACTACGCGGCTACAACAGATACGCAGTATTTT
TRBV28	17	many	TRBJ2-3	-	CASSLSVRTGSTDTQYF	TGTGCCAGCAGTTTATCCGTACGGACGGGAAGCACAGATACGCAGTATTTT
TRBV6-5	16	-	TRBJ2-7	-	CASSPETGLLRYEQYF	TGTGCCAGCAGTCCCGAAACGGGGTTATTGAGGTACGAGCAGTACTTC